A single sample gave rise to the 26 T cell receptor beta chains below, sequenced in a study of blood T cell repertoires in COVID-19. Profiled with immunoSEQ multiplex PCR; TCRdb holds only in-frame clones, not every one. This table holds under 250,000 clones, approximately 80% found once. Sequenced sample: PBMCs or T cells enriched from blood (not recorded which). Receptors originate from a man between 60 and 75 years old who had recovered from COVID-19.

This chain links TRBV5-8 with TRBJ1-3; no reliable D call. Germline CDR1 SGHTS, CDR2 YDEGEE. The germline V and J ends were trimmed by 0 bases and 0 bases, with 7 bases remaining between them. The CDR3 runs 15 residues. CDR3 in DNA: TGTGCCAGCAGCTTGGAGCCGGGCTCTGGAAACACCATATATTTT. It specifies CASSLEPGSGNTIYF.

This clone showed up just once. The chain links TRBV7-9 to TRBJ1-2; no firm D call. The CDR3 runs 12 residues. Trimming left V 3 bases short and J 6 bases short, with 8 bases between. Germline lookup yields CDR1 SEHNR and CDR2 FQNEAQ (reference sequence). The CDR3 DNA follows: TGTGCCAGCAGCTTGAACTTCGATGGCTACACCTTC. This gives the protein CASSLNFDGYTF.

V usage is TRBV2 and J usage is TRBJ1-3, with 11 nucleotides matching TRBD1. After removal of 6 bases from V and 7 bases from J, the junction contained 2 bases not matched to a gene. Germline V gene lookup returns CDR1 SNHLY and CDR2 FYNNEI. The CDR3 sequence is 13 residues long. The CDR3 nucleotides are TGTGCCAGCAGGGGGACAGGGGGGAACACCATATATTTT. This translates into CASRGTGGNTIYF. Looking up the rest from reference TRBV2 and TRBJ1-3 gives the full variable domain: EPEVTQTPSHQVTQMGQEVILRCVPISNHLYFYWYRQILGQKVEFLVSFYNNEISEKSEIFDDQFSVERPDGSNFTLKIRSTKLEDSAMYFCASRGTGGNTIYFGEGSWLTVV.

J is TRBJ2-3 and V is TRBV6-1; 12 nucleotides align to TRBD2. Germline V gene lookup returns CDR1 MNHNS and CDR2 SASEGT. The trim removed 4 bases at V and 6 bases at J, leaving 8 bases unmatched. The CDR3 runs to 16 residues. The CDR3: CASSGASGGATDTQYF. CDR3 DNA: TGTGCCAGCAGTGGAGCTAGCGGGGGGGCTACCGATACGCAGTATTTT.

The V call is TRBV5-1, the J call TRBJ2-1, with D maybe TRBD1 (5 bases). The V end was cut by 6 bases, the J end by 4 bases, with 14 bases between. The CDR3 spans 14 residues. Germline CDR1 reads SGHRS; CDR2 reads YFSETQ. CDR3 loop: CASTNTDTYNEQFF. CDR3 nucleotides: TGCGCCAGCACCAATACGGACACGTACAATGAGCAGTTCTTC.

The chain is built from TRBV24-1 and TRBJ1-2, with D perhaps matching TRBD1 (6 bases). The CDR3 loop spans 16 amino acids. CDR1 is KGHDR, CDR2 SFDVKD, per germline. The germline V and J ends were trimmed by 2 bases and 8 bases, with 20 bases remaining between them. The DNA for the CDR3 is TGTGCCACCAGTGATTATCCGGGACAAGACTTGGGAGGCTACACCTTC. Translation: CATSDYPGQDLGGYTF.

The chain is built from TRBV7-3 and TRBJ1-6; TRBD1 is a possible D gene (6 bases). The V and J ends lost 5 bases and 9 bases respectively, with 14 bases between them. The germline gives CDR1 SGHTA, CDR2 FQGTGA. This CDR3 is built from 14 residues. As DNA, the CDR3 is TGTGCCAGCAGCCGGGGACACGGTGGTTCACCCCTCCACTTT. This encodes CASSRGHGGSPLHF.

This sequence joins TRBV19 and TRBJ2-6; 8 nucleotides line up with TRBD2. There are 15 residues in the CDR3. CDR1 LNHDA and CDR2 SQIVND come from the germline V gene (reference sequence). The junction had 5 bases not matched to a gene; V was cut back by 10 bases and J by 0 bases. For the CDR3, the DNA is TGTGCCACCGGGGGGGACCTCTCTGGGGCCAACGTCCTGACTTTC. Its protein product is CATGGDLSGANVLTF.

CDR3: CASSIDLVPRFGYTF. DNA for the CDR3: TGTGCCAGTAGTATAGATCTTGTACCGCGTTTTGGCTACACCTTC. The gene calls are TRBV19 and TRBJ1-2; D is undetermined. Germline CDR1 and CDR2: LNHDA and SQIVND (reference sequence). The CDR3 covers 15 residues. V lost 0 bases to trimming and J lost 7 bases, with 15 bases between them.

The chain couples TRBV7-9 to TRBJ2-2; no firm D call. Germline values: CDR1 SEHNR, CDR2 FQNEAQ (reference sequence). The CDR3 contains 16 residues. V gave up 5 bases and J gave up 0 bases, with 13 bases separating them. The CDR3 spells CASSPIRFANTGELFF. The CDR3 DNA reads TGTGCCAGCAGCCCAATCCGGTTCGCGAACACCGGGGAGCTGTTTTTT.

This chain's CDR3 is CASSYTTGGGGKTQYF. CDR3 DNA: TGTGCCAGCAGCTACACCACAGGGGGCGGAGGAAAGACCCAGTACTTC. The genes are TRBV6-6 and TRBJ2-5; 9 bases fit TRBD1. The CDR3 is made up of 16 amino acids. V lost 6 bases, J lost 6 bases, and 14 bases stayed unmatched. Per the germline V gene, CDR1 is MNHNY and CDR2 is SVGAGI (reference sequence).

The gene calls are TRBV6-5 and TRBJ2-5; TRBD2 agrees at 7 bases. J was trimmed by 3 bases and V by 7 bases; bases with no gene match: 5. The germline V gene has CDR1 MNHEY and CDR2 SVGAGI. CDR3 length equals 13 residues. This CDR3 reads CASIWSGEETQYF. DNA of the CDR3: TGTGCCAGCATTTGGAGCGGGGAAGAGACCCAGTACTTC.

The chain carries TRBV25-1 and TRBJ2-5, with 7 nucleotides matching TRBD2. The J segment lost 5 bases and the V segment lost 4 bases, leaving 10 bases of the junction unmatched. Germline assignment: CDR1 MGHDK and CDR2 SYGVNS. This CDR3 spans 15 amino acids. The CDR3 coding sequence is TGTGCCAGCAGTGGCCAGGGAGGGGCGTGGGAGACCCAGTACTTC. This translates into CASSGQGGAWETQYF.

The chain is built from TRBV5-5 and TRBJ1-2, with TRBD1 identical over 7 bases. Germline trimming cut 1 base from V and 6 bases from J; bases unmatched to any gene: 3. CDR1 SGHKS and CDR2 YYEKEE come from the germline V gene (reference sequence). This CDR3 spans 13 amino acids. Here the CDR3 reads CASSLLGGNGYTF. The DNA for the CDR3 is TGTGCCAGCAGCTTGTTAGGGGGCAATGGCTACACCTTC.

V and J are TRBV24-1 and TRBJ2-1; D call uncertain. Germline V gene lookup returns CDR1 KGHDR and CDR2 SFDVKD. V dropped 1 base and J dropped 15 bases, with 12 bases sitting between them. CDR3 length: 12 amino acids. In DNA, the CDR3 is TGTGCCACCAGTGATTTTCTGGCCCAAATGTTCTTC. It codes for CATSDFLAQMFF.

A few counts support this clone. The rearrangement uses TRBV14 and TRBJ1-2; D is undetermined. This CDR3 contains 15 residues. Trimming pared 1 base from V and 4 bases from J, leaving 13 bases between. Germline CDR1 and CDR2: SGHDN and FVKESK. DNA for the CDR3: TGTGCCAGCAGCCAAGCGCCGGGAACCATCTATGGCTACACCTTC. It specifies CASSQAPGTIYGYTF.

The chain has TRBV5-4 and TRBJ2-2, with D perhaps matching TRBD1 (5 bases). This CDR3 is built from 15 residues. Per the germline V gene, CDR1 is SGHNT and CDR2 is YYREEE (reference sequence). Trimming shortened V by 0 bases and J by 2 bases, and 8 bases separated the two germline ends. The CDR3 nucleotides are TGTGCCAGCAGCTTGGGGCAGGGTAACACCGGGGAGCTGTTTTTT. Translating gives CASSLGQGNTGELFF.

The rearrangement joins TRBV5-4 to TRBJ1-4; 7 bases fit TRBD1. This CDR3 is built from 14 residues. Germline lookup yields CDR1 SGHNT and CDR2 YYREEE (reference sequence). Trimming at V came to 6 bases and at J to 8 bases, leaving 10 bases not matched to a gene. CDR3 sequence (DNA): TGTGCCAGCAAGGTTGAAGGGGGCGAAGAAAAACTGTTTTTT. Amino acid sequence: CASKVEGGEEKLFF.

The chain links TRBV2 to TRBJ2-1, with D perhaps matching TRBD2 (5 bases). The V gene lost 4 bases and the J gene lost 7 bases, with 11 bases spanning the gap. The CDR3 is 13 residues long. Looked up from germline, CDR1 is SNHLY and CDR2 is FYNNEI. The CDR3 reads CASSVGGVNEQFF. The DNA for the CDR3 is TGTGCCAGCAGTGTTGGAGGAGTTAATGAGCAGTTCTTC.

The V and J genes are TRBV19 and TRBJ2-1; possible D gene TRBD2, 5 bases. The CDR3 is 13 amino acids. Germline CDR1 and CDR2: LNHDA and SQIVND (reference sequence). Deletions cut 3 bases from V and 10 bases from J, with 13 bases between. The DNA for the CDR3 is TGTGCCAGTAGTATCGGGGTCGGGCCAGAGCAGTTCTTC. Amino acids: CASSIGVGPEQFF.

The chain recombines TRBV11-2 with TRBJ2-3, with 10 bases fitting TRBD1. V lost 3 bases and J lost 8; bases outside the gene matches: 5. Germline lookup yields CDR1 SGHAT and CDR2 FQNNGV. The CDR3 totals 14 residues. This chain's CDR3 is CASSLGQGISTQYF. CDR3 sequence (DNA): TGTGCCAGCAGCTTGGGACAGGGGATTAGTACGCAGTATTTT.

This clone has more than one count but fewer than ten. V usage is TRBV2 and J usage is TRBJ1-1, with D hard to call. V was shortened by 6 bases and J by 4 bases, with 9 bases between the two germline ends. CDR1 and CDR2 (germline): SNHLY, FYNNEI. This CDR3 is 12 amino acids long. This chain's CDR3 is CASREGGTEAFF. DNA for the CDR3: TGTGCCAGCAGGGAGGGCGGCACTGAAGCTTTCTTT.

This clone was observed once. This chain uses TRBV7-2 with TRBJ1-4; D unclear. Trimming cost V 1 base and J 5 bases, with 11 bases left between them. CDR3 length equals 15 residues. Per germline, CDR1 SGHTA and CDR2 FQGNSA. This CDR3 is CASSLGSAVNEKLFF. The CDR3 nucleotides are TGTGCCAGCAGCTTAGGGTCGGCGGTGAATGAAAAACTGTTTTTT.

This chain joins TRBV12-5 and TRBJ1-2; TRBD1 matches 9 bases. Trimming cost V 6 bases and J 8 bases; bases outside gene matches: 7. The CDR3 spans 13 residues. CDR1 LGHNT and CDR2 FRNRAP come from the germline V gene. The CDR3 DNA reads TGTGCTAGTGGACTACAGGGGGCGCGAGGCTACACCTTC. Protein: CASGLQGARGYTF.

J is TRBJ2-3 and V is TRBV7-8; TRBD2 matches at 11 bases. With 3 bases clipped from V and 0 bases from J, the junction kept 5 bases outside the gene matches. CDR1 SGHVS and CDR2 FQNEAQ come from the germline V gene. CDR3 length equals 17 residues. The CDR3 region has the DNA TGTGCCAGCAGCTTTCAAATAGCGGGGGGGAGCACAGATACGCAGTATTTT. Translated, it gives CASSFQIAGGSTDTQYF.

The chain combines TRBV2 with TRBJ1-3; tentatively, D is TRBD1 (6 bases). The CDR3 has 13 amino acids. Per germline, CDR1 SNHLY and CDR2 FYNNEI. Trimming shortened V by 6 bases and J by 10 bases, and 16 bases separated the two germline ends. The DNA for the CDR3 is TGTGCCAGCAGCTCAGGACAGATGGGGACCATATATTTT. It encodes CASSSGQMGTIYF.